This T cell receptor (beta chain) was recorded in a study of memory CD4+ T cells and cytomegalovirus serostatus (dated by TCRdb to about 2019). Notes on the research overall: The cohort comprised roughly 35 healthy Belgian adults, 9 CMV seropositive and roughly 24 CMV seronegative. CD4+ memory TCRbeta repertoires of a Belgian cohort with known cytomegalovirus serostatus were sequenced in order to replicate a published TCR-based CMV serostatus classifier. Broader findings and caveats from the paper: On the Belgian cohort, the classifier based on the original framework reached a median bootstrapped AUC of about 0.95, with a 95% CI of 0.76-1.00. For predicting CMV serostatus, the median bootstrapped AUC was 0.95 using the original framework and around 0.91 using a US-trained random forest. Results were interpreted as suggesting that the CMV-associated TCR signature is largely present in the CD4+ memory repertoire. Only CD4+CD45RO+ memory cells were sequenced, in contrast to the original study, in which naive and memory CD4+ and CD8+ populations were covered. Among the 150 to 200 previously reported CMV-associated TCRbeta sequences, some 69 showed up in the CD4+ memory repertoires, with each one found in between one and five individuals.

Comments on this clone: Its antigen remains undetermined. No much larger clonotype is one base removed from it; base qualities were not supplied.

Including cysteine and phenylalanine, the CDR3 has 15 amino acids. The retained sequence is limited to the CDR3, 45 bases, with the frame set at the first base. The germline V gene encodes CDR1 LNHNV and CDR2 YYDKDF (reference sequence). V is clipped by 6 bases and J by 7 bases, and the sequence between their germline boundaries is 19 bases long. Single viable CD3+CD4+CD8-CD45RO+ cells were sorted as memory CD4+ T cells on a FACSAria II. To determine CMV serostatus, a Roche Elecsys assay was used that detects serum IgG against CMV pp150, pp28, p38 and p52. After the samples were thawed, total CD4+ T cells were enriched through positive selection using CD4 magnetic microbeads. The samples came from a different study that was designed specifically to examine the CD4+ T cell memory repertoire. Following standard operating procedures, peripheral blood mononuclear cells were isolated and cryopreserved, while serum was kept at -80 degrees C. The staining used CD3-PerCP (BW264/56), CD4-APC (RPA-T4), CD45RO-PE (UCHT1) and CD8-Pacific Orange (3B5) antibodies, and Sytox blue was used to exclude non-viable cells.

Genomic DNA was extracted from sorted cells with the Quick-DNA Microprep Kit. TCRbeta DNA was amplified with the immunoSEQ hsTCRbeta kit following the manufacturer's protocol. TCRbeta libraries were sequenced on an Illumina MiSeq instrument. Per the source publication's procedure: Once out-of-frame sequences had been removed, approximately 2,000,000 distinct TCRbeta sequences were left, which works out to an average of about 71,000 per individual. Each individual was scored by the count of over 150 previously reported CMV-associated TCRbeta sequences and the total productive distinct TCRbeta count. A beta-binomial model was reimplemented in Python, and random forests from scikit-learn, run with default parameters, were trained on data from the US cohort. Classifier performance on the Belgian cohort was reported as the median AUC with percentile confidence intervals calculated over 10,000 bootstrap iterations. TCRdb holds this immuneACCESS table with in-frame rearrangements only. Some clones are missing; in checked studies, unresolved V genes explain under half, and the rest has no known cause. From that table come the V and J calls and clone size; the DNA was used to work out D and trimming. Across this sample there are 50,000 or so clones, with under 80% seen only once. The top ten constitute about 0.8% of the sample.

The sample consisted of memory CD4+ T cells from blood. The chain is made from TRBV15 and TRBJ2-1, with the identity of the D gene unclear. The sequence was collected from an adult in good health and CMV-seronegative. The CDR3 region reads CATSPRPPRLNEQFF. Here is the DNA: TGTGCCACCAGTCCCCGCCCCCCCAGGTTGAATGAGCAGTTCTTC.